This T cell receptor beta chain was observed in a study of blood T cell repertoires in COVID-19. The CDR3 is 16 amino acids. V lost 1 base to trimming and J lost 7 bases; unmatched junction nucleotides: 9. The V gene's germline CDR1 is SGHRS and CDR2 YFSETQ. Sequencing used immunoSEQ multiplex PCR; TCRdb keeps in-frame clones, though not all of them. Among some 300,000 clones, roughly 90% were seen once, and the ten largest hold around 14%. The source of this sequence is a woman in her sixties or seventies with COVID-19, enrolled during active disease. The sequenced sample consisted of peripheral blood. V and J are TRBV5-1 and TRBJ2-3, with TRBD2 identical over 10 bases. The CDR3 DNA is TGCGCCAGCAGCTTGAGGAGCGGGGGGGCAGGGAATACGCAGTATTTT. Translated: CASSLRSGGAGNTQYF.